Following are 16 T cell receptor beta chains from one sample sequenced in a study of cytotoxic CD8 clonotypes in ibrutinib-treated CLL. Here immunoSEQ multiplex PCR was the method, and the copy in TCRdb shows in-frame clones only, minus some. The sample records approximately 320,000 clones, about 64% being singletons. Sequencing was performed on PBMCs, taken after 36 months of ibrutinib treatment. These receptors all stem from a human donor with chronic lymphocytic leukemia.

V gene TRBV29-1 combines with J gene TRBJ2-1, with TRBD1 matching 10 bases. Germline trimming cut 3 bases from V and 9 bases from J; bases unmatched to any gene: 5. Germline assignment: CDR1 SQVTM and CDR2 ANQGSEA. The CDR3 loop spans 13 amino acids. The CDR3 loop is CSVETGGIGEQFF. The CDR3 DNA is TGCAGCGTTGAGACAGGGGGCATTGGTGAGCAGTTCTTC.

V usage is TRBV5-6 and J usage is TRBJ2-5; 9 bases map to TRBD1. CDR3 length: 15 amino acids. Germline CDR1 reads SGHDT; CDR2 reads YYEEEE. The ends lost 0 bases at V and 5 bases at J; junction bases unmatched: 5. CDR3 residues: CASSLAGQGTETQYF. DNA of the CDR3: TGTGCCAGCAGCTTGGCGGGACAGGGCACGGAGACCCAGTACTTC.

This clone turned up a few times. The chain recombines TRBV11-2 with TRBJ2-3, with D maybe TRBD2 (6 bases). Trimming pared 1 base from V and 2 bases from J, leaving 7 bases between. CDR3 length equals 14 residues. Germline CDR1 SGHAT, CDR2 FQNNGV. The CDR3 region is CASSLGLVTDTQYF. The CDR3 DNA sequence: TGTGCCAGCAGCTTAGGACTAGTCACAGATACGCAGTATTTT.

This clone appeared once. The CDR3 region is CASSVDGPGGPLGEQYF. CDR3 coding DNA: TGTGCCAGCAGCGTAGACGGGCCGGGGGGGCCCTTGGGAGAGCAGTACTTC. The J gene is TRBJ2-7, the V gene TRBV9, with 8 positions matching TRBD2. This CDR3 is built from 17 residues. The V segment lost 0 bases and the J segment 7 bases; nucleotides outside the gene matches: 15. CDR1 and CDR2 from the germline V gene are SGDLS and YYNGEE. The full variable domain, its missing parts supplied by reference TRBV9 and TRBJ2-7, is DSGVTQTPKHLITATGQRVTLRCSPRSGDLSVYWYQQSLDQGLQFLIQYYNGEERAKGNILERFSAQQFPDLHSELNLSSLELGDSALYFCASSVDGPGGPLGEQYFGPGTRLTVT.

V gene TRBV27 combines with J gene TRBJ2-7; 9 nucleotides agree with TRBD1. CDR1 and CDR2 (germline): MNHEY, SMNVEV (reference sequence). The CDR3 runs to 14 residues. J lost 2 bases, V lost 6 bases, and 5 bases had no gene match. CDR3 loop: CASSTGQGPYEQYF. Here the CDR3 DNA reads TGTGCCAGCAGCACAGGACAGGGGCCCTACGAGCAGTACTTC.

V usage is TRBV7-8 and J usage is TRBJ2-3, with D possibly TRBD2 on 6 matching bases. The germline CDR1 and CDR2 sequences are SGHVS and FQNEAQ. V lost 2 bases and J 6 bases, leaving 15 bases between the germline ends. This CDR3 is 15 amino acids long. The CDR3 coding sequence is TGTGCCAGCAGCTTAAGGCGGAGGGTGGGGGATACGCAGTATTTT. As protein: CASSLRRRVGDTQYF.

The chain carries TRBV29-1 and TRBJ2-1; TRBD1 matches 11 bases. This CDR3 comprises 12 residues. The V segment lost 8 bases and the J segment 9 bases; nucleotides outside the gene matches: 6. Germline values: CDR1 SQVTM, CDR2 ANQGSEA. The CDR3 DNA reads TGCAGCTCTCGGACAGGGGGCCGTGAGCAGTTCTTC. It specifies CSSRTGGREQFF.

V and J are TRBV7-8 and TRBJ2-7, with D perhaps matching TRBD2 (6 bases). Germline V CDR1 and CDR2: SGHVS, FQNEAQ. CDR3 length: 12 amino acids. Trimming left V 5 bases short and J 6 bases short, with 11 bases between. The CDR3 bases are TGTGCCAGCAGCCCTGGGGGGATCGAGCAGTACTTC. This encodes CASSPGGIEQYF.

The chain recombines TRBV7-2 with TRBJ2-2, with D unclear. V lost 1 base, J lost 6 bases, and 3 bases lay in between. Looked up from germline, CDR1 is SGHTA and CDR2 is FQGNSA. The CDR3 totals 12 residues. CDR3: CASSLGPGELFF. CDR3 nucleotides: TGTGCCAGCAGCTTAGGACCCGGGGAGCTGTTTTTT.

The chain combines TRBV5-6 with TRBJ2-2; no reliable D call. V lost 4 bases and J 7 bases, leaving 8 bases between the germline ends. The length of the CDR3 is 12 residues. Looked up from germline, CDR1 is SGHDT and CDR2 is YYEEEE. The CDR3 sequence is CASSEPGGELFF. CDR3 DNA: TGTGCCAGCAGCGAACCGGGCGGGGAGCTGTTTTTT.

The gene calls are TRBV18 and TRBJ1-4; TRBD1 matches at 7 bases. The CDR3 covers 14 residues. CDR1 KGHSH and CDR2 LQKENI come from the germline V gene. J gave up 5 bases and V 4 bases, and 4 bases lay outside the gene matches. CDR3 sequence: CASSRTGINEKLFF. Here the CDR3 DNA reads TGTGCCAGCTCACGGACAGGAATCAATGAAAAACTGTTTTTT. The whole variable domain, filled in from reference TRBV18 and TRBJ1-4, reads NAGVMQNPRHLVRRRGQEARLRCSPMKGHSHVYWYRQLPEEGLKFMVYLQKENIIDESGMPKERFSAEFPKEGPSILRIQQVVRGDSAAYFCASSRTGINEKLFFGSGTQLSVL.

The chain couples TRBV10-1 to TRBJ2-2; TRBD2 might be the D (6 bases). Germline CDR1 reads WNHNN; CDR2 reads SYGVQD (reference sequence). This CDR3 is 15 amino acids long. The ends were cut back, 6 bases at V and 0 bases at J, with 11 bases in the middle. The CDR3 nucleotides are TGCGCCAGCAGGGGAGGAAAAACGAACACCGGGGAGCTGTTTTTT. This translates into CASRGGKTNTGELFF.

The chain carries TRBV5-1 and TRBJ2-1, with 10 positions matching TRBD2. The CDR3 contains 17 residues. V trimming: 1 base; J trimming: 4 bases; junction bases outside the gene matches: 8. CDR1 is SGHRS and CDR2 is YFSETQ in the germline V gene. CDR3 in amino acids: CASSLRAGGQSYNEQFF. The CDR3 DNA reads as TGCGCCAGCAGCTTGAGAGCGGGGGGGCAGTCATACAATGAGCAGTTCTTC.

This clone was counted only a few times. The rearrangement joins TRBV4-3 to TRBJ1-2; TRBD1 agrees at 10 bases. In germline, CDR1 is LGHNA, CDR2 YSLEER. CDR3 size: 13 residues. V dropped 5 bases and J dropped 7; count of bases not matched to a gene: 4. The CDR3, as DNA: TGCGCCAGCAGCAAGACAGGGGGCAGTGGCTACACCTTC. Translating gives CASSKTGGSGYTF.

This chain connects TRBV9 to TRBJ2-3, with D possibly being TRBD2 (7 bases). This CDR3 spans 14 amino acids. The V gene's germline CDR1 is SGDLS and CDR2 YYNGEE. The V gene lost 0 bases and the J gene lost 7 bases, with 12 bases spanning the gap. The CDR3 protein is CASSVGGGAYTQYF. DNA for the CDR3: TGTGCCAGCAGCGTAGGTGGGGGGGCTTATACGCAGTATTTT.

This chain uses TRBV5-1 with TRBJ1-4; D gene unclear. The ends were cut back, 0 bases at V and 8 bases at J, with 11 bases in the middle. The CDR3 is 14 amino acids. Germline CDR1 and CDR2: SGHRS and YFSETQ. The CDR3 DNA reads TGCGCCAGCAGCTTGGAACATAGGCACGAAAAACTGTTTTTT. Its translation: CASSLEHRHEKLFF.